Shown below are 12 T cell receptor beta chains from a single sample sequenced in a study of blood T cells in healthy people across ages. Together with a sample-barcoded 5' primer, a J-beta primer mix was included in a second PCR lasting roughly 6 to 12 cycles. MiXCR was run by TCRdb on the 5' RACE reads, yielding one entry per CDR3 protein. Found here are about 1.1 million distinct CDR3 sequences, around two fifths of them singletons; the top ten hold 10% to 15%. The sample consisted of blood. Receptors were obtained from a man aged 18 to 35 in good health.

This chain uses TRBV6-2 or TRBV6-3 with TRBJ2-7; TRBD2 matches 10 bases. The J call may be mistaken, given a closer DNA end match to TRBJ2-5. Germline V gives CDR1 MNHEY, CDR2 SVGEGT. The CDR3 runs to 16 residues. The CDR3 protein is CASTYGGGLAEETQYF. The CDR3 nucleotides are TGTGCCAGCACCTACGGGGGTGGACTAGCGGAAGAGACCCAGTACTTC.

In its sample, this clonotype was seen many times. V usage is TRBV29-1 and J usage is TRBJ2-5; TRBD1 might be the D (6 bases). Deletions cut 6 bases from V and 5 bases from J, with 10 bases between. Germline V gene data show CDR1 as SQVTM and CDR2 as ANQGSEA. This CDR3 region has 11 residues. The CDR3 here is CSVDSRETQYF. The CDR3 DNA reads as TGCAGCGTGGACAGTCGTGAGACCCAGTACTTC.

This chain joins TRBV12-3 or TRBV12-4 and TRBJ2-4, with 7 bases fitting TRBD2. Germline trimming cut 1 base from V and 0 bases from J; bases unmatched to any gene: 12. The CDR3 has 19 residues. The CDR3 sequence: CASSLESSGMLKAKNIQYF. DNA for the CDR3: TGTGCCAGCAGTTTAGAGTCCAGCGGGATGCTCAAAGCCAAAAACATTCAGTACTTC.

V and J are TRBV4-3 and TRBJ2-5; D ambiguous. From germline, CDR1 is LGHNA and CDR2 YSLEER. The V end lost 0 bases, the J end lost 2 bases, and 10 bases lay between the germline ends. The CDR3 covers 15 residues. CDR3 bases: TGCGCCAGCAGCCAAGATGGGGTGGAGCAAGAGACCCAGTACTTC. It is translated as CASSQDGVEQETQYF.

This clonotype was seen a few times. In nucleotides, the CDR3 is TGCAGCGTTGATCGCGGGACATTGAACACTGAAGCTTTCTTT. Translating gives CSVDRGTLNTEAFF. The chain is built from TRBV29-1 and TRBJ1-1, with D perhaps matching TRBD1 (6 bases). The ends were cut back, 3 bases at V and 0 bases at J, with 11 bases in the middle. The CDR3 has 14 amino acids. CDR1 and CDR2 from the germline V gene are SQVTM and ANQGSEA.

The rearrangement links TRBV28 to TRBJ1-6; tentative D call: TRBD1 (6 bases). The V gene's germline CDR1 is MDHEN and CDR2 SYDVKM. The V end was cut by 6 bases, the J end by 7 bases, with 13 bases between. CDR3 length equals 14 residues. This CDR3 reads CASRYRVDNSPLHF. In nucleotides, the CDR3 is TGTGCCAGCAGGTACAGGGTCGACAATTCACCCCTCCACTTT.

The rearrangement links TRBV20-1 to TRBJ2-3; no firm D call. The CDR3 runs to 12 residues. Trimming pared 0 bases from V and 7 bases from J, leaving 8 bases between. CDR1 and CDR2 from the germline V gene are DFQATT and SNEGSKA (reference sequence). Here the CDR3 DNA reads TGCAGTGCTAGAGAGGGGTCCTATACGCAGTATTTT. It codes for CSAREGSYTQYF.

V and J are TRBV3-1 and TRBJ1-2; TRBD1 matches at 10 bases. The CDR3 covers 15 residues. V trimming: 1 base; J trimming: 7 bases; junction bases outside the gene matches: 6. Germline V lookup: CDR1 LGHDT, CDR2 YNNKEL (reference sequence). For the CDR3, the DNA is TGTGCCAGCAGCCAAGGGGGACAGGGGTTCCGTGGCTACACCTTC. The encoded protein is CASSQGGQGFRGYTF.

The rearrangement uses TRBV9 and TRBJ2-5; D is undetermined. Germline CDR1 is SGDLS and CDR2 is YYNGEE. Trimming took 4 bases from V and 3 from J, leaving 19 bases between them. The length of the CDR3 is 16 residues. The chain's CDR3 is CASSPLRWSQKETQYF. The DNA for the CDR3 is TGTGCCAGCAGCCCACTGAGGTGGTCCCAAAAAGAGACCCAGTACTTC.

The chain combines TRBV16 with TRBJ2-5, with TRBD2 matching 8 bases. Germline CDR1 is KGHSY and CDR2 is FQNENV. CDR3 length: 17 residues. V was clipped by 4 bases and J by 11 bases; unmatched bases: 21. The CDR3 loop is CASSPILSGATWNEQYF. The CDR3 bases are TGTGCCAGCAGCCCCATTCTTAGCGGGGCGACTTGGAATGAGCAGTACTTC.

This clonotype was seen only a few times. V and J are TRBV12-3 or TRBV12-4 and TRBJ2-1; TRBD1 agrees at 8 bases. This CDR3 contains 16 residues. J was trimmed by 0 bases and V by 3 bases; bases with no gene match: 4. CDR3 DNA sequence: TGTGCCAGCAGTTTTCGGGGACAGGTCTCCTACAATGAGCAGTTCTTC. Translation: CASSFRGQVSYNEQFF.

In DNA form, the CDR3 reads TGTGCCAGCAGCCCAACCTTTCATGCAAATGAGCAGTTCTTC. It is translated as CASSPTFHANEQFF. The chain uses TRBV4-2 and TRBJ2-1; D call uncertain. The CDR3 consists of 14 residues. Trimming took 4 bases from V and 7 from J, leaving 14 bases between them. Germline V CDR1 and CDR2: LGHNA, YNFKEQ.